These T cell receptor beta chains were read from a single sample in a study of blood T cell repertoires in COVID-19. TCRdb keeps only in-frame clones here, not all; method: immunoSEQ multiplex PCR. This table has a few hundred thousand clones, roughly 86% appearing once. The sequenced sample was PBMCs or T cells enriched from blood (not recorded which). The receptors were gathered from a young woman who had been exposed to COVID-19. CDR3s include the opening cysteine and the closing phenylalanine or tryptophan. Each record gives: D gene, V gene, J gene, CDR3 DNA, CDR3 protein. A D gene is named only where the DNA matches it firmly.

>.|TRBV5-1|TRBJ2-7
TGCGCCAGCAGCTTTTCCCGAGGCAGGGGTGAGTACGAGCAGTACTTC
CASSFSRGRGEYEQYF
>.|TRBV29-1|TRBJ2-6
TGCAGCGTTCGTACAGGGACTGGGGCCAACGTCCTGACTTTC
CSVRTGTGANVLTF
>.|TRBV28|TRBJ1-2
TGTGCCAGCAATCAGATCCCTCCTAACTATGGCTACACCTTC
CASNQIPPNYGYTF
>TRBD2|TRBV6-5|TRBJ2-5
TGTGCCGGGGGAGCGGGAGGGTACCAAGAGACCCAGTACTTC
CAGGAGGYQETQYF
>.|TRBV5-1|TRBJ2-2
TGCGCCAGCAGCCCGGATCAGGTTTTCACCGGGGAGCTGTTTTTT
CASSPDQVFTGELFF
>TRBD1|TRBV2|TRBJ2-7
TGTGCCAGCAGACCACAGGGGTTGGAGCAGTACTTC
CASRPQGLEQYF
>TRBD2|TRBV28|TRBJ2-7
TGTGCCAGCTGCCCAGGGACTAGCGGGAACTACGAGCAGTACTTC
CASCPGTSGNYEQYF
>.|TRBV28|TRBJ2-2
TGTGCCAGCAGTCTAAGCACCGGGGAGCTGTTTTTT
CASSLSTGELFF
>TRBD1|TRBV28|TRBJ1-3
TGTGCCAGCACACGACAGGGGGCTTCTGGAAACACCATATATTTT
CASTRQGASGNTIYF
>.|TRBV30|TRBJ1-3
TGTGCCTGGAGTATTTATACCCGGGCAGGGGCTCTCTCTGGAAACACCATATATTTT
CAWSIYTRAGALSGNTIYF